Below, 27 T cell receptor beta chains from the same sample are listed, as sequenced in a study of blood T cells in healthy people across ages. Next came a second PCR, run for roughly 7 to 12 cycles, which used a sample-barcoded 5' primer along with a J-beta primer mix. TCRdb passed the 5' RACE reads through MiXCR, listing each CDR3 protein once. The data hold 650,000 to 900,000 distinct CDR3 sequences, with around 62% observed a single time. The specimen sequenced was blood. These receptors were collected from a man aged 25 to 40 in good health.

The V call is TRBV20-1, the J call TRBJ1-6, with D hard to call. Between the trimmed V and J ends, which lost 3 bases and 0 bases, there was a span of 12 bases. Germline loops: CDR1 DFQATT, CDR2 SNEGSKA (reference sequence). The CDR3 has 16 residues. Here the CDR3 DNA reads TGCAGTGCTAGGGTAAAAGGGAGCTCCTATAATTCACCCCTCCACTTT. It codes for CSARVKGSSYNSPLHF.

The chain recombines TRBV19 with TRBJ2-7, with 7 positions matching TRBD1. The germline gives CDR1 LNHDA, CDR2 SQIVND (reference sequence). The CDR3 runs 14 residues. V lost 6 bases, J lost 2 bases, and 7 bases stayed unmatched. The CDR3 nucleotides are TGTGCCAGTAGCACTTGGGACAGAACCTACGAGCAGTACTTC. Translating gives CASSTWDRTYEQYF. Drawing the rest from reference TRBV19 and TRBJ2-7, the complete variable domain is DGGITQSPKYLFRKEGQNVTLSCEQNLNHDAMYWYRQDPGQGLRLIYYSQIVNDFQKGDIAEGYSVSREKKESFPLTVTSAQKNPTAFYLCASSTWDRTYEQYFGPGTRLTVT.

This clonotype was seen more than once but under ten times. The chain employs TRBV7-7 and TRBJ2-3, with 8 bases identical to TRBD1. The CDR3 has 14 amino acids. J gave up 1 base and V 5 bases, and 2 bases lay outside the gene matches. The germline V gene encodes CDR1 SSHAT and CDR2 FNYEAQ (reference sequence). CDR3 sequence reads: CASSQQGGTDTQYF. The CDR3 DNA follows: TGTGCCAGCAGCCAACAGGGGGGCACAGATACGCAGTATTTT.

The chain carries TRBV4-3 and TRBJ2-5, with D perhaps matching TRBD1 (5 bases). V was shortened by 1 base and J by 3 bases, with 18 bases between the two germline ends. Looked up from germline, CDR1 is LGHNA and CDR2 is YSLEER. CDR3 size: 17 residues. CDR3 in DNA: TGCGCCAGCAGCCAAGCGGTCCCATACAGGAAAGAAGAGACCCAGTACTTC. Amino acids: CASSQAVPYRKEETQYF.

V usage is TRBV20-1 and J usage is TRBJ2-7, with TRBD1 matching 7 bases. There are 13 residues in the CDR3. Germline V gives CDR1 DFQATT, CDR2 SNEGSKA (reference sequence). V shed 4 bases, J shed 2 bases, and the junction held 5 bases outside the gene matches. The CDR3 region has the DNA TGCAGTGCTACCTACAGGGGAGCCTACGAGCAGTACTTC. This encodes CSATYRGAYEQYF.

The chain couples TRBV3-1 to TRBJ2-1; D may be TRBD2 (7 bases). Per the germline V gene, CDR1 is LGHDT and CDR2 is YNNKEL (reference sequence). V gave up 6 bases and J gave up 5 bases, with 14 bases separating them. The CDR3 has 14 residues. The CDR3 sequence is CASRLGGGNNEQFF. CDR3 nucleotides: TGTGCCAGCAGGCTAGGGGGGGGTAACAATGAGCAGTTCTTC.

This chain uses TRBV20-1 with TRBJ2-5; perhaps TRBD2 as D (5 bases). V lost 5 bases, J lost 2 bases, and 18 bases lay in between. Germline CDR1 is DFQATT and CDR2 is SNEGSKA (reference sequence). The CDR3 extends over 15 amino acids. The CDR3 DNA reads TGCAGTGCTCCCGTCACCGGGAACGTACAAGAGACCCAGTACTTC. It encodes CSAPVTGNVQETQYF.

The chain employs TRBV7-2 and TRBJ2-7; TRBD2 matches at 9 bases. With 3 bases clipped from V and 12 bases from J, the junction kept 6 bases outside the gene matches. Germline CDR1 is SGHTA and CDR2 is FQGNSA. The CDR3 length is 12 residues. CDR3 sequence reads: CASSLRGGLLYF. CDR3 DNA: TGTGCCAGCAGCTTGCGGGGGGGCCTTCTGTACTTC.

This chain joins TRBV30 and TRBJ1-4, with TRBD1 identical over 7 bases. The junction had 1 base not matched to a gene; V was cut back by 6 bases and J by 0 bases. Germline V lookup: CDR1 GTSNPN, CDR2 SVGIG (reference sequence). The CDR3 consists of 13 residues. Here the CDR3 DNA reads TGTGCCTGCGGGACAGCAACTAATGAAAAACTGTTTTTT. Translated, it gives CACGTATNEKLFF.

This chain connects TRBV6-6 to TRBJ2-3; TRBD2 matches at 8 bases. With V trimmed by 4 bases and J by 4 bases, 10 bases remained unmatched. The V gene's germline CDR1 is MNHNY and CDR2 SVGAGI (reference sequence). This CDR3 region has 16 residues. Here the CDR3 reads CASSCSPGGLADTQYF. In DNA form, the CDR3 reads TGTGCCAGCAGTTGCTCCCCGGGGGGGCTTGCAGATACGCAGTATTTT.

The J gene is TRBJ2-5, the V gene TRBV3-1; no definite D call. V dropped 1 base and J dropped 5 bases, with 8 bases sitting between them. CDR1 and CDR2 from the germline V gene are LGHDT and YNNKEL (reference sequence). The CDR3 consists of 13 residues. CDR3: CASSQVAAETQYF. In nucleotides, the CDR3 is TGTGCCAGCAGCCAAGTCGCGGCGGAGACCCAGTACTTC.

The chain uses TRBV10-3 and TRBJ2-7; 7 bases fit TRBD1. The CDR3 is made up of 13 amino acids. The trim removed 10 bases at V and 3 bases at J, leaving 9 bases unmatched. Germline loops: CDR1 ENHRY, CDR2 SYGVKD. The CDR3 here is CATMTGYDYEQYF. The CDR3 DNA reads TGTGCCACTATGACAGGGTACGACTACGAGCAGTACTTC.

The V gene is TRBV9, the J gene TRBJ1-6, with unresolved D. Trimming took 2 bases from V and 2 from J, leaving 11 bases between them. The CDR3 sequence is 16 residues long. Per germline, CDR1 SGDLS and CDR2 YYNGEE. CDR3 amino acids: CASSVGLKPYNSPLHF. CDR3 bases: TGTGCCAGCAGCGTTGGTCTCAAACCCTATAATTCACCCCTCCACTTT. The variable domain in full, completed from reference TRBV9 and TRBJ1-6, reads DSGVTQTPKHLITATGQRVTLRCSPRSGDLSVYWYQQSLDQGLQFLIQYYNGEERAKGNILERFSAQQFPDLHSELNLSSLELGDSALYFCASSVGLKPYNSPLHFGNGTRLTVT.

This clonotype was counted once. The chain couples TRBV2 to TRBJ2-2; 8 bases agree with TRBD1. With V trimmed by 5 bases and J by 0 bases, 2 bases remained unmatched. The CDR3 length is 15 residues. Germline V gene data show CDR1 as SNHLY and CDR2 as FYNNEI. The CDR3 sequence: CASSRDRTNTGELFF. The CDR3 bases are TGTGCCAGCAGTCGGGACAGGACGAACACCGGGGAGCTGTTTTTT.

As for this clonotype: A much bigger clone sits one base away, suggesting this may be a read error. V usage is TRBV29-1 and J usage is TRBJ2-7; D is uncertain. Germline values: CDR1 SQVTM, CDR2 ANQGSEA. The CDR3 extends over 13 amino acids. For the CDR3, the DNA is TGCAGCGGTGAATTCGGTAGGACCTACGAGCAGTACTTC. Encoded protein: CSGEFGRTYEQYF.

J is TRBJ2-7 and V is TRBV18; D uncertain. Trimming stripped 2 bases from V and 6 bases from J, with 11 bases between. The CDR3 length is 13 residues. The germline V gene encodes CDR1 KGHSH and CDR2 LQKENI. The CDR3 spells CASSPGVDGEQYF. Here the CDR3 DNA reads TGTGCCAGCTCACCAGGTGTAGACGGCGAGCAGTACTTC. Variable domain in full (rest from reference TRBV18 and TRBJ2-7): NAGVMQNPRHLVRRRGQEARLRCSPMKGHSHVYWYRQLPEEGLKFMVYLQKENIIDESGMPKERFSAEFPKEGPSILRIQQVVRGDSAAYFCASSPGVDGEQYFGPGTRLTVT.

CDR3 nucleotides: TGTGCCAGCAGCCAAGACCGGGCTAGCGGGTCCAAACAGTTCTTC. This codes for CASSQDRASGSKQFF. The J gene is TRBJ2-1, the V gene TRBV4-2; TRBD2 matches at 8 bases. The CDR3 extends over 15 amino acids. V lost 0 bases and J lost 13; bases outside the gene matches: 11. Germline V CDR1 and CDR2: LGHNA, YNFKEQ.

This sequence joins TRBV4-3 and TRBJ2-3; D is uncertain. The germline CDR1 and CDR2 sequences are LGHNA and YSLEER. The CDR3 is made up of 14 amino acids. Between the trimmed V and J ends, which lost 0 bases and 4 bases, there was a span of 8 bases. Here the CDR3 DNA reads TGCGCCAGCAGCCAAGAGGTCTCTCCAGATACGCAGTATTTT. As protein: CASSQEVSPDTQYF.

The chain has TRBV7-3 and TRBJ1-2; D gene ambiguous. The germline gives CDR1 SGHTA, CDR2 FQGTGA. V lost 1 base, J lost 2 bases, and 8 bases lay in between. The CDR3 extends over 14 amino acids. CDR3 sequence: CASSLIGGNYGYTF. The CDR3 bases are TGTGCCAGCAGCTTAATCGGCGGAAACTATGGCTACACCTTC.

The V gene is TRBV7-2, the J gene TRBJ2-3, with a tentative D call TRBD2 (5 bases). CDR3 length equals 16 residues. Germline V gene lookup returns CDR1 SGHTA and CDR2 FQGNSA. Trimming shortened V by 1 base and J by 1 base, and 12 bases separated the two germline ends. The CDR3 DNA follows: TGTGCCAGCAGCTTAGTTCCGGCGGGCCGCACAGATACGCAGTATTTT. Protein: CASSLVPAGRTDTQYF.

V is TRBV3-1 and J is TRBJ2-5, with TRBD1 matching over 9 bases. Near its end, the DNA agrees better with TRBJ2-7, so the J call may be wrong. The CDR3 covers 15 residues. CDR1 LGHDT and CDR2 YNNKEL come from the germline V gene (reference sequence). This CDR3 reads CASSQGTGELGEQYF. The CDR3 DNA follows: TGTGCCAGCAGCCAAGGGACAGGGGAACTTGGCGAGCAGTACTTC.

This clonotype was found once. The chain carries TRBV15 and TRBJ1-2, with D unclear. The length of the CDR3 is 13 residues. Germline V gene data show CDR1 as LNHNV and CDR2 as YYDKDF (reference sequence). Trimming took 4 bases from V and 0 from J, leaving 6 bases between them. As DNA, the CDR3 is TGTGCCACCAGCATACGAGCTAACTATGGCTACACCTTC. This encodes CATSIRANYGYTF.

This clonotype was seen a few times. The chain combines TRBV28 with TRBJ2-7; a possible D gene is TRBD1 (6 bases). The DNA end favors TRBJ2-5, so the J call may be wrong. There are 15 residues in the CDR3. The germline V gene has CDR1 MDHEN and CDR2 SYDVKM. CDR3 region: CASSLGRGVGETQYF. The DNA for the CDR3 is TGTGCCAGCAGTTTAGGCAGGGGAGTAGGAGAGACCCAGTACTTC.

A word on this clonotype: The junction differs from germline at one of its ends, possibly a read error. The chain employs TRBV7-2 and TRBJ2-5; D gene ambiguous. Germline CDR1 and CDR2: SGHTA and FQGNSA. The length of the CDR3 is 13 residues. This CDR3 is CASSPPAQGTQYF. CDR3 sequence (DNA): TGTGCCAGCAGCCCACCAGCCCAAGGGACCCAGTACTTC.

This clonotype was seen a handful of times. The rearrangement joins TRBV9 to TRBJ2-3; the match to TRBD2 covers 9 bases. CDR1 is SGDLS, CDR2 YYNGEE, per germline. This CDR3 has 16 residues. V gave up 4 bases and J gave up 6 bases; unmatched junction bases: 12. CDR3 nucleotide sequence: TGTGCCAGCAGCCCCCCGGAGCGGGGGGCTGGTGATACGCAGTATTTT. This codes for CASSPPERGAGDTQYF.

V and J are TRBV6-1 and TRBJ1-5; a possible D gene is TRBD1 (5 bases). CDR1 MNHNS and CDR2 SASEGT come from the germline V gene. CDR3 size: 15 residues. V lost 4 bases, J lost 0 bases, and 10 bases lay in between. CDR3 region: CASSGVGGSNQPQHF. CDR3 nucleotide sequence: TGTGCCAGCAGTGGGGTCGGGGGTAGCAATCAGCCCCAGCATTTT.

The chain joins TRBV12-3 or TRBV12-4 to TRBJ2-2, with D perhaps matching TRBD1 (5 bases). The CDR3 has 16 amino acids. The V end was cut by 0 bases, the J end by 4 bases, with 12 bases between. Here the CDR3 reads CASSLAPLGATGELFF. Written as DNA, the CDR3 is TGTGCCAGCAGTTTAGCACCCTTAGGGGCCACCGGGGAGCTGTTTTTT.